These T cell receptor beta chains were read from a single sample in a study of Graves' ophthalmopathy and Graves' hyperthyroidism. From the multiplex PCR reads, TCRdb called clonotypes with MiXCR, one entry per CDR3 protein. The sample has 150,000 to 200,000 distinct CDR3 sequences; 35% to 45% are singletons. The sequenced sample consisted of peripheral blood. These receptors all come from a young man with Graves' ophthalmopathy. Both conserved end residues are part of each CDR3. The D gene is left open where the match is weak. Size values are once, few and many counts, or a class for expanded clones, and some rows have none.

v_call	j_call	clone_size	d_call	cdr3_aa	cdr3_nt
TRBV20-1	TRBJ1-3	many	.	CSARGPPRSGNTIYF	TGCAGTGCTAGGGGTCCGCCGCGGAGCGGAAACACCATATATTTT
TRBV7-3	TRBJ2-7	many	TRBD1	CASSSGGGDEQYF	TGTGCCAGCAGCTCAGGGGGCGGCGACGAGCAGTACTTC
TRBV2	TRBJ1-6	many	.	CASRAASPLHF	TGTGCCAGCAGGGCCGCTTCACCCCTCCACTTT
TRBV29-1	TRBJ1-5	many	.	CSARRGNQPQHF	TGCAGCGCTAGACGCGGCAATCAGCCCCAGCATTTT
TRBV7-2	TRBJ2-7	many	TRBD1	CASSLRGQGAEEQYF	TGTGCCAGCAGCTTAAGGGGACAGGGGGCGGAGGAGCAGTACTTC
TRBV29-1	TRBJ2-7	.	TRBD2	CSVAGPAGATSYEQYF	TGCAGCGTTGCAGGGCCGGCGGGAGCGACCTCCTACGAGCAGTACTTC
TRBV6-1	TRBJ2-5	.	TRBD2	CASSAMFAGAPQETQYF	TGTGCCAGCAGTGCAATGTTCGCGGGAGCCCCCCAAGAGACCCAGTACTTC
TRBV28	TRBJ1-5	.	.	CASRPRIGGNLGNQPQHF	TGTGCCAGCAGACCCCGGATAGGCGGTAACTTGGGCAATCAGCCCCAGCATTTT
TRBV7-2	TRBJ2-7	.	.	CASSLQGGTEQYF	TGTGCCAGCAGCTTACAAGGGGGAACAGAGCAGTACTTC
TRBV10-2	TRBJ2-7	.	TRBD2	CASAGTSGSYEQYF	TGCGCCAGCGCCGGGACTAGCGGTTCCTACGAGCAGTACTTC
TRBV12-3/TRBV12-4	TRBJ1-1	.	.	CASGPRGGTEAFF	TGTGCCAGCGGCCCGCGGGGGGGAACTGAAGCTTTCTTT
TRBV12-3/TRBV12-4	TRBJ2-7	.	.	CASSPDRLAYEQYF	TGTGCCAGCAGTCCCGACAGGTTGGCCTACGAGCAGTACTTC
TRBV6-1	TRBJ1-2	.	.	CASSGSYGGYTF	TGTGCCAGCAGTGGGTCCTACGGGGGCTACACCTTC
TRBV6-2/TRBV6-3	TRBJ1-2	.	.	CASSSSETAAYGYTF	TGTGCCAGCAGTTCCTCGGAGACAGCTGCTTATGGCTACACCTTC
TRBV27	TRBJ1-1	many	.	CASSPTPPGLGEAFF	TGTGCCAGCAGTCCAACCCCCCCCGGGTTAGGTGAAGCTTTCTTT
TRBV15	TRBJ2-5	.	.	CATSSGRMGGETQYF	TGTGCCACCAGCAGTGGCCGGATGGGCGGAGAGACCCAGTACTTC
TRBV12-3/TRBV12-4	TRBJ1-5	many	.	CASSFWMGGRNQPQHF	TGTGCCAGCAGTTTTTGGATGGGGGGACGCAATCAGCCCCAGCATTTT
TRBV28	TRBJ1-1	.	.	CASSISLGAFF	TGTGCCAGCAGTATATCGCTTGGAGCTTTCTTT
TRBV6-5	TRBJ1-2	.	TRBD1	CASSYTGTGIGYGYTF	TGTGCCAGCAGTTACACCGGGACAGGGATTGGCTATGGCTACACCTTC
TRBV7-2	TRBJ2-5	many	TRBD1	CASSTWTGGRETQYF	TGTGCCAGCAGCACGTGGACAGGGGGCCGAGAGACCCAGTACTTC
TRBV12-3/TRBV12-4	TRBJ1-2	.	TRBD1	CASSEIRGRQGDYGYTF	TGTGCCAGCAGTGAAATTCGAGGGAGACAGGGCGACTATGGCTACACCTTC
TRBV7-2	TRBJ1-6	many	.	CASSRAGPPLHF	TGTGCCAGCAGCCGCGCAGGGCCACCCCTCCACTTT
TRBV4-3	TRBJ2-7	many	.	CASSHIRTGGYEQYF	TGCGCCAGCAGCCATATACGGACCGGTGGCTACGAGCAGTACTTC
TRBV4-1	TRBJ2-7	many	.	CASSQWLGIPDEQYF	TGCGCCAGCAGCCAATGGTTAGGGATCCCCGACGAGCAGTACTTC
TRBV29-1	TRBJ1-5	.	TRBD1	CSVITGGSSNQPQHF	TGCAGCGTTATTACAGGGGGCTCGAGCAATCAGCCCCAGCATTTT
TRBV7-3	TRBJ1-1	many	.	CASSLYGRLTEAFF	TGTGCCAGCAGCTTATACGGCAGACTAACTGAAGCTTTCTTT
TRBV25-1	TRBJ2-2	.	TRBD2	CASMPLEASGPTGELFF	TGTGCCAGCATGCCTCTGGAGGCTAGCGGACCCACCGGGGAGCTGTTTTTT
TRBV12-3/TRBV12-4	TRBJ1-6	few	.	CASSPQSYNSPLHF	TGTGCCAGCAGTCCCCAGTCCTATAATTCACCCCTCCACTTT
TRBV27	TRBJ2-7	many	TRBD1	CASSDRDREDDEQYF	TGTGCCAGCAGTGACCGGGACAGGGAGGACGACGAGCAGTACTTC
TRBV12-3/TRBV12-4	TRBJ1-2	.	.	CASSQRVYGYTF	TGTGCCAGCAGTCAGAGGGTCTATGGCTACACCTTC
TRBV19	TRBJ2-2	.	.	CASSIGAASNTGELFF	TGTGCCAGTAGTATAGGTGCGGCGTCGAACACCGGGGAGCTGTTTTTT
TRBV19	TRBJ1-3	many	.	CASSTSPSGNTIYF	TGTGCCAGTAGCACATCGCCCTCTGGAAACACCATATATTTT
TRBV18	TRBJ1-2	many	.	CASSPDRASNYGYTF	TGTGCCAGCTCACCGGACCGCGCTTCTAACTATGGCTACACCTTC
TRBV7-2	TRBJ2-7	.	.	CASSLGPGGRYEQYF	TGTGCCAGCAGCTTAGGGCCCGGGGGCAGGTACGAGCAGTACTTC
TRBV7-2	TRBJ1-1	many	.	CASSPTGRAGGAFF	TGTGCCAGCAGCCCCACCGGCAGGGCTGGGGGAGCTTTCTTT
TRBV6-2/TRBV6-3	TRBJ2-7	many	TRBD1	CASNRGRHEQYF	TGTGCCAGCAACAGGGGGCGTCACGAGCAGTACTTC
TRBV19	TRBJ2-7	few	TRBD1	CASSTGQGNPYEQYF	TGTGCCAGTAGTACCGGACAGGGCAATCCCTACGAGCAGTACTTC
TRBV11-2	TRBJ2-5	few	TRBD1	CASSLEAGTGAETQYF	TGTGCCAGCAGCTTAGAGGCAGGGACAGGGGCGGAGACCCAGTACTTC
TRBV7-2	TRBJ1-2	.	.	CASSLAPGNGYTF	TGTGCCAGCAGCTTAGCTCCGGGGAATGGCTACACCTTC
TRBV4-2	TRBJ2-7	many	.	CASSQGGRGGSYEQYF	TGTGCCAGCAGCCAAGGGGGGCGAGGGGGCTCCTACGAGCAGTACTTC
TRBV2	TRBJ2-2	many	.	CASSEYRDTAGTGELFF	TGTGCCAGCAGTGAATATCGGGACACCGCGGGCACCGGGGAGCTGTTTTTT
TRBV6-1	TRBJ2-5	once	TRBD2	CASRTGTSWYF	TGTGCCAGCAGAACCGGGACTAGTTGGTACTTC
TRBV2	TRBJ1-1	.	.	CASSEGDTEAFF	TGTGCCAGCAGTGAAGGGGACACTGAAGCTTTCTTT
TRBV7-2	TRBJ2-7	many	TRBD1	CASSYQTGPYEQYF	TGTGCCAGCAGCTACCAGACAGGGCCCTACGAGCAGTACTTC
TRBV28	TRBJ1-1	many	.	CASSLWGARTEAFF	TGTGCCAGCAGTTTATGGGGGGCCAGAACTGAAGCTTTCTTT
TRBV30	TRBJ1-1	many	.	CAWSVWGAGTEAFF	TGTGCCTGGAGTGTATGGGGGGCTGGCACTGAAGCTTTCTTT
TRBV12-3/TRBV12-4	TRBJ2-7	many	.	CASSLLPGPYEQYF	TGTGCCAGCAGTTTGCTACCCGGACCCTACGAGCAGTACTTC
TRBV6-5	TRBJ1-2	many	.	CASTSVGSLHGYTF	TGTGCCAGCACCTCCGTCGGATCCCTGCATGGCTACACCTTC
TRBV27	TRBJ1-2	.	.	CASSERRAGANYGYTF	TGTGCCAGCAGTGAAAGGAGGGCAGGGGCTAACTATGGCTACACCTTC
TRBV12-3/TRBV12-4	TRBJ1-1	once	.	CASSPGLRGPEAFF	TGTGCCAGCAGCCCGGGACTGCGGGGACCCGAAGCTTTCTTT
TRBV28	TRBJ2-5	.	.	CASSTGTKGTQYF	TGTGCCAGCAGTACCGGGACAAAGGGGACCCAGTACTTC
TRBV7-2	TRBJ1-1	many	.	CASSLDGPNTEAFF	TGTGCCAGCAGCTTAGATGGGCCGAACACTGAAGCTTTCTTT
TRBV7-9	TRBJ2-7	.	TRBD2	CASSLSGSGSHEQYF	TGTGCCAGCAGCCTCAGTGGGAGCGGGAGCCACGAGCAGTACTTC
TRBV2	TRBJ1-5	.	.	CASSELGLHQPQHF	TGTGCCAGCAGTGAATTGGGGTTGCATCAGCCCCAGCATTTT
TRBV27	TRBJ2-7	many	TRBD1	CASSLHQGRTGQYF	TGTGCCAGCAGTTTACATCAGGGGCGGACAGGACAGTACTTC
TRBV2	TRBJ2-5	.	TRBD2	CASKGLAGGEETQYF	TGTGCCAGCAAAGGACTAGCGGGAGGAGAAGAGACCCAGTACTTC
TRBV6-5	TRBJ1-2	few	.	CASRWGSTNYGYTF	TGTGCCAGCCGTTGGGGAAGTACTAACTATGGCTACACCTTC
TRBV27	TRBJ2-2	.	.	CASSFPNTGELFF	TGTGCCAGCAGTTTCCCTAACACCGGGGAGCTGTTTTTT
TRBV12-3/TRBV12-4	TRBJ2-7	many	TRBD1	CASRGGDRGFEQYF	TGTGCCAGCAGGGGGGGGGACAGGGGGTTCGAGCAGTACTTC